A single sample is the source of the 12 T cell receptor beta chains below, sequenced in a study of T cell repertoires in cytomegalovirus infection. Their cognate antigens are unknown. TCRdb recomputed calls from the reads with MiXCR, one row per CDR3 protein. The sample consists of fewer than 150,000 distinct CDR3 sequences, 30% to 35% of them appearing once. Here the sequenced sample was CD8+ T cells from cultured PBMCs, taken from culture after CMV antigen stimulation. The receptors stem from a human donor in good health (CMV status not recorded). Some clones in this sample may be carry-over from other donors' samples.

The chain recombines TRBV7-6 with TRBJ2-7, with D possibly being TRBD1 or TRBD2 (6 bases each). This CDR3 has 15 residues. Looked up from germline, CDR1 is SGHVS and CDR2 is FNYEAQ. Trimming stripped 5 bases from V and 0 bases from J, with 14 bases between. The CDR3 DNA sequence: TGTGCCAGCAGCCCTCGCGGGACAAACTCCTACGAGCAGTACTTC. Protein sequence: CASSPRGTNSYEQYF.

A few counts support this clonotype. The rearrangement uses TRBV7-2 and TRBJ2-7, with 8 positions matching TRBD1. Germline V gene data show CDR1 as SGHTA and CDR2 as FQGNSA. This CDR3 is 14 amino acids long. Germline trimming cut 3 bases from V and 3 bases from J; bases unmatched to any gene: 4. The CDR3 coding sequence is TGTGCCAGCAGCTTCTATACAGGGGGCTACGAGCAGTACTTC. Translation: CASSFYTGGYEQYF.

This clonotype was recorded a few times. The chain uses TRBV12-3 or TRBV12-4 and TRBJ1-1; tentatively, D is TRBD1 (5 bases). The CDR3 is 11 amino acids. The ends were cut back, 6 bases at V and 8 bases at J, with 10 bases in the middle. Here the CDR3 reads CASRWDGEAFF. CDR3 DNA: TGTGCCAGCAGGTGGGACGGCGAAGCTTTCTTT.

This chain connects TRBV29-1 to TRBJ1-2, with D possibly matching TRBD1 (6 bases). The germline V and J ends were trimmed by 4 bases and 8 bases, with 14 bases remaining between them. Germline V gene sequence: CDR1 SQVTM, CDR2 ANQGSEA. The CDR3 is 12 residues long. The CDR3 DNA follows: TGCAGCGTTGTTGGGGGGCCCTCCGGCTACACCTTC. It codes for CSVVGGPSGYTF. The variable domain in full, with the rest retrieved from reference TRBV29-1 and TRBJ1-2, is SAVISQKPSRDICQRGTSLTIQCQVDSQVTMMFWYRQQPGQSLTLIATANQGSEATYESGFVIDKFPISRPNLTFSTLTVSNMSPEDSSIYLCSVVGGPSGYTFGSGTRLTVV.

This clonotype has only a few counts. The gene calls are TRBV20-1 and TRBJ2-3; TRBD2 aligns across 9 bases. Germline V gene lookup returns CDR1 DFQATT and CDR2 SNEGSKA (reference sequence). V shed 3 bases, J shed 6 bases, and the junction held 10 bases outside the gene matches. The length of the CDR3 is 15 residues. This CDR3 reads CSASVAGGPGDTQYF. The CDR3 DNA reads TGCAGTGCTAGTGTTGCGGGGGGGCCGGGGGATACGCAGTATTTT.

The chain links TRBV27 to TRBJ2-5; D is undetermined. The CDR3 has 13 residues. The V and J ends lost 2 bases and 10 bases respectively, with 14 bases between them. The V gene's germline CDR1 is MNHEY and CDR2 SMNVEV (reference sequence). CDR3 loop: CASSLTLVANQYF. The CDR3 DNA reads TGTGCCAGCAGTTTAACTCTCGTGGCAAACCAGTACTTC.

A few counts support this clonotype. The gene calls are TRBV2 and TRBJ1-2, with D tentatively TRBD1 (6 bases). Trimming left V 11 bases short and J 6 bases short, with 25 bases between. Germline loops: CDR1 SNHLY, CDR2 FYNNEI. The CDR3 is made up of 15 amino acids. The chain's CDR3 is CAGPNTQGKEDGYTF. DNA for the CDR3: TGTGCCGGGCCAAACACACAGGGAAAGGAGGATGGCTACACCTTC.

This clonotype was observed many times. The V gene is TRBV27, the J gene TRBJ2-2; 9 nucleotides line up with TRBD1. J lost 4 bases, V lost 0 bases, and 6 bases had no gene match. CDR1 is MNHEY and CDR2 is SMNVEV in the germline V gene (reference sequence). The CDR3 runs to 17 residues. Here the CDR3 DNA reads TGTGCCAGCAGTTTATCTGGAAACAGGGGGCGCACCGGGGAGCTGTTTTTT. Translating gives CASSLSGNRGRTGELFF.

The chain joins TRBV4-3 to TRBJ2-4; D uncertain. Deletions cut 0 bases from V and 0 bases from J, with 18 bases between. The germline V gene encodes CDR1 LGHNA and CDR2 YSLEER. The CDR3 length is 19 residues. Here the CDR3 DNA reads TGCGCCAGCAGCCAAGATTTTGTAGGCGAACGACTAGCCAAAAACATTCAGTACTTC. Amino acids: CASSQDFVGERLAKNIQYF.

Comments on this clonotype: The junction shows a germline mismatch at one end, possibly a read error. V gene TRBV12-3 or TRBV12-4 combines with J gene TRBJ2-7; D is uncertain. The CDR3 contains 13 residues. The CDR3 protein is CASSLGLSSEQYF. The CDR3 nucleotides are TGTGCCAGCAGTTTAGGGTTATCCTCCGAGCAGTACTTC.

This clonotype has more than one count but fewer than ten. This sequence joins TRBV27 and TRBJ1-2, with D possibly matching TRBD1 (6 bases). Germline V lookup: CDR1 MNHEY, CDR2 SMNVEV (reference sequence). The CDR3 sequence is 12 residues long. Trimming left V 9 bases short and J 3 bases short, with 11 bases between. CDR3 DNA sequence: TGTGCCAGTAGAAGGGGGGACTATGGCTACACCTTC. This codes for CASRRGDYGYTF.

This clonotype was found many times. CDR3 loop: CASSQGRYNSPLHF. The CDR3, as DNA: TGTGCCAGCAGCCAGGGACGGTATAATTCACCCCTCCACTTT. The chain uses TRBV14 and TRBJ1-6; tentative D call: TRBD1 (5 bases). CDR3 length: 14 amino acids. V lost 3 bases and J 4 bases, leaving 7 bases between the germline ends. Germline V lookup: CDR1 SGHDN, CDR2 FVKESK.